This T cell receptor beta chain was sequenced during a study of PD-1 blockade in classical Hodgkin lymphoma. The study's findings and limits: Newly diagnosed patients and complete responders had comparable diversity at baseline.

To note about this clone: What it binds is unknown.

Generated by immunoSEQ multiplex PCR, the TCRdb table keeps only in-frame clones and is missing some. The table lists several thousand clones, 80% to 90% of them singletons. Looked up from germline, CDR1 is SGDLS and CDR2 is YYNGEE. Trimming left V 4 bases short and J 8 bases short, with 18 bases between. The CDR3 is 15 residues long. Following autologous stem cell transplantation, relapse occurred in every patient, and exposure to brentuximab vedotin varied. This rearrangement joins TRBV9 to TRBJ1-4, with D perhaps TRBD1 (6 bases). The receptor comes from a human donor with classical Hodgkin lymphoma. Material: peripheral blood mononuclear cells (PBMCs), obtained at baseline. The CDR3 here is CASSPGQGNGEKLFF. In nucleotides, the CDR3 is TGTGCCAGCAGCCCTGGCCAGGGGAACGGGGAAAAACTGTTTTTT.